Below, 28 T cell receptor beta chains from the same sample are listed, as sequenced in a study of T cells in Graves' hyperthyroidism and ophthalmopathy. RNA transcripts served as the template for amplifying TCR beta CDR3 regions. HTBI primers were employed in a first-round RT-PCR of the TCR CDR3. TCRdb passed the multiplex PCR reads through MiXCR, listing each CDR3 protein once. Among hundreds of thousands of distinct CDR3 sequences listed, about an eighth were seen once. Sequenced material: blood. These TCRs come from a man in his fifties with Graves' ophthalmopathy.

CDR3 in amino acids: CASSARGATNEKLFF. The CDR3 DNA reads as TGTGCCAGCAGCGCCCGGGGAGCAACTAATGAAAAACTGTTTTTT. The chain has TRBV7-9 and TRBJ1-4; D gene uncertain. In germline, CDR1 is SEHNR, CDR2 FQNEAQ (reference sequence). The V and J ends lost 5 bases and 0 bases respectively, with 10 bases between them. The CDR3 runs 15 residues.

The J gene is TRBJ1-2, the V gene TRBV9, with D possibly matching TRBD1 (6 bases). Trimming removed 0 bases from V and 4 bases from J, with 13 bases in between. In germline, CDR1 is SGDLS, CDR2 YYNGEE. This CDR3 is built from 15 residues. DNA for the CDR3: TGTGCCAGCAGCGTAGAGGGGACATGGACCTATGGCTACACCTTC. Protein: CASSVEGTWTYGYTF.

The sample holds many counts of this clonotype. The gene calls are TRBV6-1 and TRBJ2-2; 9 bases match TRBD1. Per germline, CDR1 MNHNS and CDR2 SASEGT. After removal of 9 bases from V and 7 bases from J, the junction contained 6 bases not matched to a gene. The CDR3 loop spans 13 amino acids. CDR3 amino acids: CASRDRASGELFF. The DNA for the CDR3 is TGTGCCAGTCGGGACAGGGCAAGCGGGGAGCTGTTTTTT.

The chain couples TRBV5-1 to TRBJ2-2, with 7 bases aligning to TRBD2. The CDR3 totals 17 residues. The J segment lost 5 bases and the V segment lost 0 bases, leaving 10 bases of the junction unmatched. Germline lookup yields CDR1 SGHRS and CDR2 YFSETQ. CDR3 region: CASSLGSAGVKTGELFF. CDR3 nucleotides: TGCGCCAGCAGCTTGGGGTCCGCGGGAGTAAAGACCGGGGAGCTGTTTTTT.

The rearrangement links TRBV4-1 to TRBJ2-5; D call uncertain. Germline V gene lookup returns CDR1 MGHRA and CDR2 YSYEKL. The CDR3 is 15 residues long. V was pared by 0 bases and J by 0 bases, with 8 bases between. The CDR3 spells CASSQDFAYQETQYF. In DNA form, the CDR3 reads TGCGCCAGCAGCCAAGATTTCGCCTACCAAGAGACCCAGTACTTC.

This clonotype was observed many times. V usage is TRBV30 and J usage is TRBJ2-4, with D tentatively TRBD2 (6 bases). Trimming pared 0 bases from V and 1 base from J, leaving 10 bases between. The CDR3 has 15 residues. Germline V lookup: CDR1 GTSNPN, CDR2 SVGIG (reference sequence). The CDR3 DNA reads as TGTGCCTGGAGTGTGGGGGGTTTGGCCAAAAACATTCAGTACTTC. Translated: CAWSVGGLAKNIQYF.

The V gene is TRBV5-1, the J gene TRBJ1-1, with TRBD1 matching 8 bases. J lost 0 bases, V lost 4 bases, and 8 bases had no gene match. Germline CDR1 and CDR2: SGHRS and YFSETQ. This CDR3 has 16 residues. The CDR3 region is CASSLWTGLMNTEAFF. CDR3 DNA: TGCGCCAGCAGCCTCTGGACAGGGTTGATGAACACTGAAGCTTTCTTT.

In its sample, this clonotype was seen a few times. The CDR3 loop is CSAIGTISYEQYF. The CDR3 DNA sequence: TGCAGTGCTATCGGTACTATCTCCTACGAGCAGTACTTC. The chain uses TRBV20-1 and TRBJ2-7; D remains unclear. Germline CDR1 reads DFQATT; CDR2 reads SNEGSKA (reference sequence). V lost 4 bases and J lost 0, with 10 bases in between. The CDR3 extends over 13 amino acids.

This chain connects TRBV20-1 to TRBJ1-6; TRBD1 matches at 7 bases. This CDR3 region has 16 residues. The germline gives CDR1 DFQATT, CDR2 SNEGSKA (reference sequence). V dropped 1 base and J dropped 6; count of bases not matched to a gene: 9. This chain's CDR3 is CSARVPGTALNSPLHF. The CDR3 DNA sequence: TGCAGTGCTAGAGTGCCCGGGACAGCACTTAATTCACCCCTCCACTTT.

This clonotype appeared many times. The rearrangement uses TRBV4-1 and TRBJ1-1; D uncertain. Between the trimmed V and J ends, which lost 1 base and 2 bases, there was a span of 8 bases. This CDR3 region has 14 residues. The germline V gene has CDR1 MGHRA and CDR2 YSYEKL. CDR3: CASSQVASNTEAFF. The DNA for the CDR3 is TGCGCCAGCAGCCAAGTGGCTTCCAACACTGAAGCTTTCTTT.

The chain joins TRBV4-1 to TRBJ2-1; TRBD2 agrees at 10 bases. The CDR3 extends over 14 amino acids. Losses at the gene ends were 4 bases for V and 7 bases for J; bases not matched to a gene: 4. Looked up from germline, CDR1 is MGHRA and CDR2 is YSYEKL. CDR3 DNA: TGCGCCAGCAGCCCTATTAGCGGGGGGAATGAGCAGTTCTTC. As protein: CASSPISGGNEQFF.

This clonotype was recorded at least ten times. The CDR3 reads CASSYLAGSNEQFF. CDR3 DNA: TGTGCCAGCAGTTACCTAGCGGGAAGCAATGAGCAGTTCTTC. This chain joins TRBV6-6 and TRBJ2-1; 9 nucleotides agree with TRBD2. The CDR3 loop spans 14 amino acids. J was trimmed by 6 bases and V by 2 bases; bases with no gene match: 2. The germline V gene encodes CDR1 MNHNY and CDR2 SVGAGI (reference sequence).

The chain links TRBV18 to TRBJ1-1; a weak D match, TRBD1 (5 bases). The germline V gene encodes CDR1 KGHSH and CDR2 LQKENI. V gave up 2 bases and J gave up 4 bases, with 11 bases separating them. This CDR3 contains 14 residues. The CDR3 is CASSPLSRATEAFF. The CDR3 coding sequence is TGTGCCAGCTCACCATTAAGCAGGGCCACTGAAGCTTTCTTT.

This clonotype has a count of ten or more. The chain carries TRBV12-3 or TRBV12-4 and TRBJ2-7; D unclear. Trimming pared 1 base from V and 2 bases from J, leaving 15 bases between. The CDR3 runs to 16 residues. CDR3 sequence reads: CASSLVPGRTPYEQYF. The CDR3 bases are TGTGCCAGCAGTTTAGTGCCGGGTAGGACCCCCTACGAGCAGTACTTC.

Regarding this clonotype: This sequence may be a read error, since a much larger clone differs from it by one base. This chain connects TRBV20-1 to TRBJ2-7; D might be TRBD1 or TRBD2, each matching 5 bases. V was trimmed by 1 base and J by 8 bases, leaving 21 bases between them. The CDR3 extends over 15 amino acids. CDR1 is DFQATT and CDR2 is SNEGSKA in the germline V gene (reference sequence). The CDR3 nucleotides are TGCAGTGCTAGAGGCATAACGGGACCCGCGGGTAAGCAGTACTTC. This encodes CSARGITGPAGKQYF.

Details on this clonotype: The junction shows a germline mismatch at one end, possibly a read error. V usage is TRBV6-5 and J usage is TRBJ1-2; 9 nucleotides match TRBD1. This CDR3 region has 15 residues. Germline loops: CDR1 MNHEY, CDR2 SVGAGI. This CDR3 reads CASSNSGDRVVGYTF. The DNA of the CDR3 is TGTGCCAGCAGTAACTCGGGGGACAGGGTGGTTGGCTACACCTTC.

This clonotype appeared a few times. The rearrangement joins TRBV2 to TRBJ2-1; the match to TRBD1 covers 7 bases. Germline CDR1 reads SNHLY; CDR2 reads FYNNEI. V lost 6 bases, J lost 6 bases, and 5 bases stayed unmatched. This CDR3 region has 13 residues. The CDR3 protein is CASRGYRGNEQFF. The CDR3 region has the DNA TGTGCCAGCAGGGGCTACAGGGGCAATGAGCAGTTCTTC.

Many counts were recorded for this clonotype. The chain combines TRBV19 with TRBJ1-2; D might be TRBD1 (6 bases). Germline CDR1 reads LNHDA; CDR2 reads SQIVND (reference sequence). V was pared by 5 bases and J by 4 bases, with 17 bases between. This CDR3 has 15 amino acids. CDR3 sequence: CASSSSGGGSYGYTF. The DNA of the CDR3 is TGTGCCAGTAGTTCTTCGGGGGGCGGATCCTATGGCTACACCTTC.

The J gene is TRBJ2-2, the V gene TRBV9; D is undetermined. Per the germline V gene, CDR1 is SGDLS and CDR2 is YYNGEE. The CDR3 consists of 15 residues. Trimming took off 4 bases at V and 4 bases at J, with 14 bases between the two ends. The CDR3, as DNA: TGTGCCAGCAGCACGACCCAAACCGGCACCGGGGAGCTGTTTTTT. Residues: CASSTTQTGTGELFF.

The chain couples TRBV28 to TRBJ2-4; D uncertain. The CDR3 runs to 14 residues. Trimming left V 3 bases short and J 2 bases short, with 8 bases between. Germline CDR1 and CDR2: MDHEN and SYDVKM. The CDR3: CASSFAKPKNIQYF. The CDR3 bases are TGTGCCAGCAGTTTTGCGAAGCCCAAAAACATTCAGTACTTC.

Many counts were recorded for this clonotype. The chain joins TRBV7-9 to TRBJ1-2; D gene ambiguous. V lost 6 bases and J 6 bases, leaving 17 bases between the germline ends. Per the germline V gene, CDR1 is SEHNR and CDR2 is FQNEAQ (reference sequence). The CDR3 consists of 14 residues. CDR3 protein: CASRHSRLGDGYTF. CDR3 nucleotide sequence: TGTGCCAGCAGACATAGCCGACTTGGGGATGGCTACACCTTC.

This clonotype was counted a few times. The gene calls are TRBV20-1 and TRBJ2-3, with TRBD2 matching over 7 bases. The CDR3 has 15 residues. The V gene's germline CDR1 is DFQATT and CDR2 SNEGSKA (reference sequence). V dropped 1 base and J dropped 0; count of bases not matched to a gene: 4. The chain's CDR3 is CSARVSGGSTDTQYF. Written as DNA, the CDR3 is TGCAGTGCTAGAGTATCGGGGGGAAGCACAGATACGCAGTATTTT.

The V gene is TRBV10-3, the J gene TRBJ1-2; D not certain. The CDR3 has 15 residues. Germline CDR1 and CDR2: ENHRY and SYGVKD. V lost 0 bases to trimming and J lost 7 bases, with 15 bases between them. This CDR3 is CAISESSAGGGGYTF. CDR3 DNA sequence: TGTGCCATCAGTGAGTCGTCAGCGGGCGGCGGTGGCTACACCTTC.

This clonotype has ten or more counts. The chain joins TRBV11-2 to TRBJ1-1; D remains unclear. Per germline, CDR1 SGHAT and CDR2 FQNNGV. The CDR3 has 15 amino acids. Trimming stripped 2 bases from V and 10 bases from J, with 20 bases between. Here the CDR3 reads CASSLRTGPTTRAFF. As DNA, the CDR3 is TGTGCCAGCAGCTTACGCACCGGACCCACCACCCGAGCTTTCTTT.

There are a few counts of this clonotype. The J gene is TRBJ2-1, the V gene TRBV9; D is unresolved. V lost 4 bases, J lost 1 base, and 15 bases lay in between. Looked up from germline, CDR1 is SGDLS and CDR2 is YYNGEE. This CDR3 is 16 amino acids long. The CDR3 nucleotides read TGTGCCAGCAGCCCGCACCCGGGCTTATCCTACAATGAGCAGTTCTTC. The encoded protein is CASSPHPGLSYNEQFF.

This clonotype was detected ten times or more. V gene TRBV5-4 combines with J gene TRBJ1-1; D unresolved. Germline CDR1 reads SGHNT; CDR2 reads YYREEE (reference sequence). This CDR3 is built from 15 residues. Trimming stripped 0 bases from V and 4 bases from J, with 13 bases between. The CDR3 loop reads CASSLGGGPGTEAFF. The CDR3 nucleotides read TGTGCCAGCAGCTTGGGGGGTGGGCCGGGCACTGAAGCTTTCTTT.

The chain joins TRBV13 to TRBJ2-5, with D unclear. The CDR3 totals 14 residues. Per germline, CDR1 PRHDT and CDR2 FYEKMQ (reference sequence). V lost 2 bases and J 2 bases, leaving 9 bases between the germline ends. CDR3 residues: CASSLKTVQETQYF. CDR3 bases: TGTGCCAGCAGCTTAAAGACGGTACAAGAGACCCAGTACTTC. Looking up the rest from reference TRBV13 and TRBJ2-5 gives the full variable domain: AAGVIQSPRHLIKEKRETATLKCYPIPRHDTVYWYQQGPGQDPQFLISFYEKMQSDKGSIPDRFSAQQFSDYHSELNMSSLELGDSALYFCASSLKTVQETQYFGPGTRLLVL.

V is TRBV30 and J is TRBJ1-4; D not certain. The CDR3 loop spans 15 amino acids. The germline gives CDR1 GTSNPN, CDR2 SVGIG (reference sequence). The V end was cut by 1 base, the J end by 7 bases, with 16 bases between. CDR3 nucleotide sequence: TGTGCCTGGAGTGCCGGGTTACCGGGAACTGAAAAACTGTTTTTT. This codes for CAWSAGLPGTEKLFF.